A single sample gave rise to the 25 T cell receptor beta chains below, sequenced in a study of cytomegalovirus exposure and HLA in healthy donors. Primers for the PCR totalled 60 Vbeta and 13 Jbeta. Some clones are missing from TCRdb's copy, which holds only in-frame ones; the method was immunoSEQ multiplex PCR. This table has approximately 95,000 clones, about 86% appearing once. Sequencing was performed on PBMCs. Source of these receptors: a woman between 65 and 79 years old in good health and CMV-seropositive.

The rearrangement uses TRBV7-2 and TRBJ2-7, with D maybe TRBD2 (6 bases). The germline V and J ends were trimmed by 0 bases and 5 bases, with 11 bases remaining between them. Looked up from germline, CDR1 is SGHTA and CDR2 is FQGNSA. The CDR3 is 14 residues long. The CDR3 coding sequence is TGTGCCAGCAGCTTAGCTAGACTAGAGGACGAGCAGTACTTC. Translated, it gives CASSLARLEDEQYF.

This clone has only a few counts. The chain carries TRBV27 and TRBJ1-1; 12 nucleotides align to TRBD1. The germline V gene has CDR1 MNHEY and CDR2 SMNVEV (reference sequence). This CDR3 is 15 amino acids long. J lost 5 bases, V lost 5 bases, and 6 bases had no gene match. This CDR3 reads CASSQGQGARTEAFF. The CDR3 DNA reads as TGTGCCAGCAGTCAGGGACAGGGGGCCCGGACTGAAGCTTTCTTT.

This clone was found a few times. The J gene is TRBJ2-7, the V gene TRBV5-6; D unclear. The CDR3 spans 14 residues. CDR1 is SGHDT and CDR2 is YYEEEE in the germline V gene. Trimming removed 2 bases from V and 6 bases from J, with 15 bases in between. The CDR3 region has the DNA TGTGCCAGCAGCTTAAAGCCAGGTTTGGGCGAGCAGTACTTC. Its protein product is CASSLKPGLGEQYF.

This clone came up a few times. V gene TRBV7-9 combines with J gene TRBJ2-1; a possible D gene is TRBD1 (8 bases). Germline V gene lookup returns CDR1 SEHNR and CDR2 FQNEAQ (reference sequence). The germline V and J ends were trimmed by 6 bases and 9 bases, with 12 bases remaining between them. This CDR3 has 12 amino acids. CDR3 DNA: TGTGCCAGCAGAACAGGGGGGGGTGAGCAGTTCTTC. As protein: CASRTGGGEQFF.

The gene calls are TRBV18 and TRBJ2-7; D might be TRBD1 (5 bases). The CDR3 consists of 15 residues. In germline, CDR1 is KGHSH, CDR2 LQKENI. Trimming shortened V by 2 bases and J by 2 bases, and 13 bases separated the two germline ends. The CDR3 nucleotides read TGTGCCAGCTCACCAACAGGACCGGTAACCTACGAGCAGTACTTC. Translating it yields CASSPTGPVTYEQYF.

In DNA form, the CDR3 reads TGCGCCAGCAGCCGGACCGGGACAGGGGTTTACGAGCAGTACTTC. Translated: CASSRTGTGVYEQYF. This chain links TRBV10-1 with TRBJ2-7; the match to TRBD1 covers 10 bases. This CDR3 spans 15 amino acids. CDR1 is WNHNN, CDR2 SYGVQD, per germline (reference sequence). V gave up 6 bases and J gave up 4 bases; unmatched junction bases: 9.

The genes are TRBV5-1 and TRBJ1-1; tentative D call: TRBD1 (6 bases). V gave up 5 bases and J gave up 1 base, with 12 bases separating them. CDR3 length equals 14 residues. Germline assignment: CDR1 SGHRS and CDR2 YFSETQ. The CDR3 is CASSSGAGNTEAFF. In nucleotides, the CDR3 is TGCGCCAGCAGTTCAGGGGCCGGGAACACTGAAGCTTTCTTT.

V is TRBV6-4 and J is TRBJ2-3, with 9 bases aligning to TRBD2. V trimming: 0 bases; J trimming: 5 bases; junction bases outside the gene matches: 6. The CDR3 has 16 amino acids. Germline lookup yields CDR1 MRHNA and CDR2 SNTAGT. CDR3 loop: CASSDSVAGEVDTQYF. CDR3 coding DNA: TGTGCCAGCAGTGACTCAGTAGCGGGAGAGGTAGATACGCAGTATTTT.

This chain links TRBV18 with TRBJ2-3, with 8 positions matching TRBD2. Per the germline V gene, CDR1 is KGHSH and CDR2 is LQKENI. The V and J ends lost 2 bases and 0 bases, in that order; junction bases with no gene match: 4. The CDR3 is 16 amino acids. DNA of the CDR3: TGTGCCAGCTCACCAGGTACTAGCGGCAGCACAGATACGCAGTATTTT. Translated: CASSPGTSGSTDTQYF. The full variable domain, in which reference TRBV18 and TRBJ2-3 provide the parts outside the CDR3, is NAGVMQNPRHLVRRRGQEARLRCSPMKGHSHVYWYRQLPEEGLKFMVYLQKENIIDESGMPKERFSAEFPKEGPSILRIQQVVRGDSAAYFCASSPGTSGSTDTQYFGPGTRLTVL.

The rearrangement joins TRBV19 to TRBJ2-1; D possibly corresponds to TRBD2 (7 bases). This CDR3 is 18 amino acids long. Germline lookup yields CDR1 LNHDA and CDR2 SQIVND (reference sequence). V was pared by 3 bases and J by 3 bases, with 21 bases between. The CDR3: CASSIPKGGARDYNEQFF. DNA for the CDR3: TGTGCCAGTAGTATTCCGAAGGGGGGGGCTAGGGACTACAATGAGCAGTTCTTC. Full variable domain (rest looked up from reference TRBV19 and TRBJ2-1): DGGITQSPKYLFRKEGQNVTLSCEQNLNHDAMYWYRQDPGQGLRLIYYSQIVNDFQKGDIAEGYSVSREKKESFPLTVTSAQKNPTAFYLCASSIPKGGARDYNEQFFGPGTRLTVL.

The J gene is TRBJ2-5, the V gene TRBV28; D might be TRBD2 (6 bases). CDR1 and CDR2 from the germline V gene are MDHEN and SYDVKM. V was cut by 3 bases and J by 6 bases, with 17 bases left in between. The CDR3 runs to 15 residues. CDR3 in DNA: TGTGCCAGCAGTTTGGGGGGAGCGCTGGGGAAGACCCAGTACTTC. The encoded protein is CASSLGGALGKTQYF.

The CDR3 reads CASSLLGTAKNQPQHF. The CDR3 nucleotides are TGTGCCAGCAGTTTATTGGGGACAGCAAAAAATCAGCCCCAGCATTTT. This chain connects TRBV28 to TRBJ1-5; 7 bases align to TRBD1. This CDR3 has 16 residues. V trimming: 1 base; J trimming: 4 bases; junction bases outside the gene matches: 7. Germline V gene data show CDR1 as MDHEN and CDR2 as SYDVKM. Filled out from reference TRBV28 and TRBJ1-5, the complete variable domain reads DVKVTQSSRYLVKRTGEKVFLECVQDMDHENMFWYRQDPGLGLRLIYFSYDVKMKEKGDIPEGYSVSREKKERFSLILESASTNQTSMYLCASSLLGTAKNQPQHFGDGTRLSIL.

This clone has a handful of counts. The chain joins TRBV4-1 to TRBJ2-1; TRBD2 aligns across 7 bases. V dropped 2 bases and J dropped 5; count of bases not matched to a gene: 6. Germline assignment: CDR1 MGHRA and CDR2 YSYEKL. This CDR3 comprises 15 residues. In DNA, the CDR3 is TGCGCCAGCAGCCAACCTACCGGGACTAACAATGAGCAGTTCTTC. As protein: CASSQPTGTNNEQFF.

The chain uses TRBV5-1 and TRBJ2-7; 15 bases match TRBD2. The length of the CDR3 is 19 residues. The V gene end was trimmed by 4 bases and the J gene end by 5 bases; junction bases not matched to a gene: 16. From germline, CDR1 is SGHRS and CDR2 YFSETQ. CDR3 amino acids: CASSIRDRGTSGRMHEQYF. The CDR3 bases are TGCGCCAGCAGCATTCGGGACAGGGGGACTAGCGGGAGGATGCACGAGCAGTACTTC.

V gene TRBV5-6 combines with J gene TRBJ2-5; no clear D. The end of the DNA fits TRBJ2-7 better, so the J call may be wrong. Germline values: CDR1 SGHDT, CDR2 YYEEEE. This CDR3 is built from 12 residues. This chain's CDR3 is CASSLAFDEQYF. CDR3 nucleotides: TGTGCCAGCAGCTTAGCGTTTGACGAGCAGTACTTC.

This rearrangement joins TRBV4-3 to TRBJ2-7; the D gene is possibly TRBD1 (6 bases). Germline-derived CDR1 and CDR2 are LGHNA and YSLEER. V was cut by 3 bases and J by 6 bases, with 18 bases left in between. This CDR3 region has 15 residues. CDR3 bases: TGCGCCAGCAGCCAGACAGGATATCAGTACGGCGAGCAGTACTTC. Amino acid sequence: CASSQTGYQYGEQYF.

The chain is built from TRBV28 and TRBJ1-2; 10 nucleotides line up with TRBD1. Germline values: CDR1 MDHEN, CDR2 SYDVKM. The CDR3 has 14 amino acids. Trimming took 5 bases from V and 7 from J; bases not matched to a gene: 7. CDR3 protein: CASSPYGTGVGYTF. The CDR3 DNA is TGTGCCAGCAGTCCTTACGGGACAGGGGTTGGCTACACCTTC.

The rearrangement joins TRBV11-3 to TRBJ2-1, with D possibly matching TRBD1 (5 bases). CDR1 SGHNT and CDR2 YENEEA come from the germline V gene. There are 14 residues in the CDR3. V was clipped by 0 bases and J by 15 bases, with 18 bases between them. The CDR3 region is CASSLEVGQGGLFF. Here the CDR3 DNA reads TGTGCCAGCAGCTTAGAGGTTGGGCAGGGCGGATTGTTCTTC.

This chain links TRBV4-3 with TRBJ1-4; TRBD1 might be the D (5 bases). Per the germline V gene, CDR1 is LGHNA and CDR2 is YSLEER. This CDR3 comprises 16 residues. V lost 0 bases and J 5 bases, leaving 13 bases between the germline ends. CDR3 DNA sequence: TGCGCCAGCAGCCAAGATCAGGGCAATAGGAATGAAAAACTGTTTTTT. This encodes CASSQDQGNRNEKLFF.

V gene TRBV21-1 combines with J gene TRBJ1-2; the D call of TRBD1 is as the table states it, not checked on the DNA. TRBV21-1 is termed a pseudogene. This CDR3 is 18 amino acids long. DNA for the CDR3: TGTGCCAGCAGCAAGGGGCCAGGGAAGGTCCCCCGAACGAGCGGCTACACCTTC. This sequence encodes CASSKGPGKVPRTSGYTF.

This chain connects TRBV19 to TRBJ2-7, with D possibly matching TRBD2 (6 bases). The V and J ends lost 3 bases and 6 bases respectively, with 9 bases between them. Per the germline V gene, CDR1 is LNHDA and CDR2 is SQIVND (reference sequence). The CDR3 runs to 12 residues. The CDR3 sequence: CASSIRGGEQYF. CDR3 sequence (DNA): TGTGCCAGTAGTATTCGGGGAGGCGAGCAGTACTTC.

DNA for the CDR3: TGTGCCAGCAGTGACAGGATCAGCTCCTACGAGCAGTACTTC. Translating gives CASSDRISSYEQYF. The genes are TRBV2 and TRBJ2-7; D gene ambiguous. Germline values: CDR1 SNHLY, CDR2 FYNNEI. The CDR3 totals 14 residues. V lost 3 bases to trimming and J lost 0 bases, with 9 bases between them.

The chain carries TRBV30 and TRBJ2-4; 7 nucleotides align to TRBD1. The CDR3 has 17 residues. After removal of 2 bases from V and 5 bases from J, the junction contained 15 bases not matched to a gene. Germline V gives CDR1 GTSNPN, CDR2 SVGIG (reference sequence). CDR3 in amino acids: CAWSLPRSSGTENIQYF. The CDR3 DNA is TGTGCCTGGAGTCTTCCCCGATCTTCCGGGACAGAAAACATTCAGTACTTC.

This clone was found a few times. The chain carries TRBV10-3 and TRBJ1-1, with a possible D match to TRBD1 (5 bases). The V end was cut by 2 bases, the J end by 0 bases, with 10 bases between. Germline CDR1 reads ENHRY; CDR2 reads SYGVKD. The CDR3 is 15 residues long. The CDR3 region has the DNA TGTGCCATCAGTGAGAATCCAGGGATGAACACTGAAGCTTTCTTT. Translation gives CAISENPGMNTEAFF.

The chain links TRBV7-2 to TRBJ1-5; D gene ambiguous. V lost 5 bases and J 4 bases, leaving 21 bases between the germline ends. The CDR3 runs 17 residues. CDR1 and CDR2 from the germline V gene are SGHTA and FQGNSA. The CDR3 DNA is TGTGCCAGCAGCCTATTAGGAACAGCCACAGAGAATCAGCCCCAGCATTTT. Its translation is CASSLLGTATENQPQHF.